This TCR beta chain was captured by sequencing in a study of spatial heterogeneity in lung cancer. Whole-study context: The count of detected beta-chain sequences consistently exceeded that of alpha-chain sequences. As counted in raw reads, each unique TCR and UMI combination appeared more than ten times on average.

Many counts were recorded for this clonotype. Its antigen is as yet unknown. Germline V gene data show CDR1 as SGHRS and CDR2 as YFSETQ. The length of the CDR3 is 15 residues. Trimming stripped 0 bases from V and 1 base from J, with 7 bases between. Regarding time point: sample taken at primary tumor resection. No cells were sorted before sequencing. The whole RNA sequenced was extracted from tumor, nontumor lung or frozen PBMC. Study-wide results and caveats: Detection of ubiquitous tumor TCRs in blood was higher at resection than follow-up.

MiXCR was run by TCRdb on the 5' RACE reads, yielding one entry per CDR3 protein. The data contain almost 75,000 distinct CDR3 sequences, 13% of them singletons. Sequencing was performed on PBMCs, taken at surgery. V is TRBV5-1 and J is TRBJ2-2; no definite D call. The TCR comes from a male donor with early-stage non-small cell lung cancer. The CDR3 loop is CASSLGTVNTGELFF. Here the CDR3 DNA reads TGCGCCAGCAGCTTGGGGACGGTGAACACCGGGGAGCTGTTTTTT.